A selection of T cell receptor beta chains follows, all from one sample in a study of blood T cell repertoires in COVID-19. The repertoire was sequenced with immunoSEQ multiplex PCR; TCRdb's copy has only in-frame clones and lacks some. The sample yields over 150,000 clones, around four fifths seen once. The sequenced material came from peripheral blood. The source of these receptors is a middle-aged woman with COVID-19, enrolled during active disease. Both conserved end residues are part of each CDR3. A D gene is named only where the DNA matches it firmly. The size of a clone is reported for some rows only, either as once, few or many, or as a class for expanded clones.

DNA,CDR3,D,length,J,V,size
TGCGCCAGCAGCCAAGATAGTAAGCTTAGGAGCAACTATGGCTACACCTTC,CASSQDSKLRSNYGYTF,NA,17,TRBJ1-2,TRBV4-1,NA
TGTGCCATCAGTGACCCCTTTCTGGACAGGGTAAATGAAAAACTGTTTTTT,CAISDPFLDRVNEKLFF,TRBD1,17,TRBJ1-4,TRBV10-3,NA
TGCGCCAGCAGACCCGGGGGGGAAGGCTACACCTTC,CASRPGGEGYTF,NA,12,TRBJ1-2,TRBV5-1,NA
TGTGCCAGCTCGGACCGGGACAGGCGATATGAAAAACTGTTTTTT,CASSDRDRRYEKLFF,TRBD1,15,TRBJ1-4,TRBV18,NA
TGTGCCAGCAGCCCGAGACGAGGGGGAACCTATGGCTACACCTTC,CASSPRRGGTYGYTF,NA,15,TRBJ1-2,TRBV9,once
TGTGCCAGCAGTGTACGGGGGGCGGACACCATATATTTT,CASSVRGADTIYF,NA,13,TRBJ1-3,TRBV2,many
TGCGCCAGCAGCTTGGGGCGACAGGGGGCGTCCCCGATCTATGGCTACACCTTC,CASSLGRQGASPIYGYTF,TRBD1,18,TRBJ1-2,TRBV5-1,NA
TGCGCCAGCAGCTTGGACAGCACAGGTTTCGAGACCCAGTACTTC,CASSLDSTGFETQYF,NA,15,TRBJ2-5,TRBV5-1,NA
TGTGCCAGCAGTCCCGGTACTAGCGGGATTAACTACGAGCAGTACTTC,CASSPGTSGINYEQYF,TRBD2,16,TRBJ2-7,TRBV27,NA
TGTGCCAGCAGCCTGAGGGGGCAAGGCACAGATACGCAGTATTTT,CASSLRGQGTDTQYF,TRBD1,15,TRBJ2-3,TRBV7-9,NA
TGTGCCACTACGGACCAGGGAGGTCCTAATTCACCCCTCCACTTT,CATTDQGGPNSPLHF,NA,15,TRBJ1-6,TRBV5-6,NA
TGTGCCAGCAGTCCAAGGGGGTACGAGCAGTACTTC,CASSPRGYEQYF,NA,12,TRBJ2-7,TRBV12-3/TRBV12-4,NA
TGTGCCAGCACTCCAAGATACTCGGTTTCAGATACGCAGTATTTT,CASTPRYSVSDTQYF,NA,15,TRBJ2-3,TRBV2,NA
TGTGCCAGCAGGCGCACCGGGGAGCTGTTTTTT,CASRRTGELFF,NA,11,TRBJ2-2,TRBV5-8,NA
TGTGCCAGCAGGGGGACAGGAAGAAACACCATATATTTT,CASRGTGRNTIYF,TRBD1,13,TRBJ1-3,TRBV2,NA
TGCAGCGCAGCGAGACGAGGACAGGAAGAGACCCAGTACTTC,CSAARRGQEETQYF,TRBD1,14,TRBJ2-5,TRBV29-1,NA
TGTGCCAGCAGTCCTGGACTAGACTCCGGAAACACCATATATTTT,CASSPGLDSGNTIYF,NA,15,TRBJ1-3,TRBV6-5,NA
TGCGCCAGCAGTCCCTTAGCCTATTATGATTCACCCCTCCACTTT,CASSPLAYYDSPLHF,NA,15,TRBJ1-6,TRBV5-1,few
TGTGCCAGCAGCTTGCTCCAGGTTGACCAGGGTGGCTACACCTTC,CASSLLQVDQGGYTF,NA,15,TRBJ1-2,TRBV5-6,NA
TGTGCCAGCAAGGAGACCCCACTCTCTGGAAACACCATATATTTT,CASKETPLSGNTIYF,NA,15,TRBJ1-3,TRBV2,NA
TGTGCCAGTAGTACAAACTCGGGGGGCTACACCTTC,CASSTNSGGYTF,NA,12,TRBJ1-2,TRBV19,NA
TGTGCCAGCAGTTTATACCCCGGGGACAGCTATGGCTACACCTTC,CASSLYPGDSYGYTF,TRBD1,15,TRBJ1-2,TRBV27,once
TGCGCCAGCAGCTTGGGGAATCGAGCGGTAGCGCCGGGTGGCTACACCTTC,CASSLGNRAVAPGGYTF,NA,17,TRBJ1-2,TRBV5-1,NA
TGTGCCAGCAGCTCCCCGGACAGGTCGAACACTGAAGCTTTCTTT,CASSSPDRSNTEAFF,TRBD1,15,TRBJ1-1,TRBV7-9,once
TGTGCCAGCAGCGAAGGTTTGCCATGGGCAAGCACAGATACGCAGTATTTT,CASSEGLPWASTDTQYF,NA,17,TRBJ2-3,TRBV7-3,NA
TGCGCCAGCAGTGATTGGCAGGGCCTCAGCAATCAGCCCCAGCATTTT,CASSDWQGLSNQPQHF,NA,16,TRBJ1-5,TRBV10-2,NA
TGTGCCAGCAGTCGGGACAGGGAAGGCACTGAAGCTTTCTTT,CASSRDREGTEAFF,TRBD1,14,TRBJ1-1,TRBV27,NA
TGTGCCAGCAGCTTAGTCCGAGAGAATTCACCCCTCCACTTT,CASSLVRENSPLHF,NA,14,TRBJ1-6,TRBV5-4,NA
TGTGCCAGCAGTGACGGGACAAAGCAGTACTTC,CASSDGTKQYF,NA,11,TRBJ2-7,TRBV6-1,NA
TGCAGCGTTGAAAAGATGCGAGTAAACACCATATATTTT,CSVEKMRVNTIYF,NA,13,TRBJ1-3,TRBV29-1,few
TGTGCCAGTAGTACAACCGGGACAGGGGTAGGCGATGAGCAGTTCTTC,CASSTTGTGVGDEQFF,TRBD1,16,TRBJ2-1,TRBV19,few